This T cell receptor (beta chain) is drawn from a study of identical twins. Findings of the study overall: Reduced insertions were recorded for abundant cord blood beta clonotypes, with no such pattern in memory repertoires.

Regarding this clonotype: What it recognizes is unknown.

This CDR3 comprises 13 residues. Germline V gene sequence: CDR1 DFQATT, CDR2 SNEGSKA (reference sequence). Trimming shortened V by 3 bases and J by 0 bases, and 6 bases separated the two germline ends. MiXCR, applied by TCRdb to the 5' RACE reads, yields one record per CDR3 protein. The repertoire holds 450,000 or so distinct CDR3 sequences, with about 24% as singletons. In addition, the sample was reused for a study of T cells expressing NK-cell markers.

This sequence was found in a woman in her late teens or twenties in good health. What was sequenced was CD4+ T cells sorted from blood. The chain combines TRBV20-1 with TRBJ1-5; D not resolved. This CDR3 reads CSASRVSNQPQHF. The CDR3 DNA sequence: TGCAGTGCTAGCCGGGTTAGCAATCAGCCCCAGCATTTT.